A selection of T cell receptor beta chains follows, all from one sample in a study of vaccination and CD4 T cells after COVID-19. Their specific antigens are unknown. TCRdb reprocessed the PCR reads with MiXCR, giving one entry per CDR3 protein. This sample has over 9,500 distinct CDR3 sequences, with under 40% found just once. The sample was CD4+ T cells from blood, cultured in vitro. The source is a human donor in good health. Each CDR3 is given without its conserved first and last residue. D genes are given only for firm matches. Part of the rows lack a size; the others show once, few, many or a class for expanded clones.

v_call: TRBV7-9
cdr3_length: 13
j_call: TRBJ1-1
d_call: TRBD1
clone_size: few
cdr3_aa: ASSPLGTGGTEAF

v_call: TRBV20-1
cdr3_length: 15
j_call: TRBJ2-6
d_call: TRBD2
clone_size: .
cdr3_aa: SARPGLAGPGANVLT

v_call: TRBV6-2/TRBV6-3
cdr3_length: 14
j_call: TRBJ2-7
d_call: .
clone_size: .
cdr3_aa: ASSYTRFRLVYEQY

v_call: TRBV5-4
cdr3_length: 10
j_call: TRBJ2-3
d_call: .
clone_size: .
cdr3_aa: ASSLPSDTQY

v_call: TRBV30
cdr3_length: 11
j_call: TRBJ1-5
d_call: .
clone_size: few
cdr3_aa: AWSISAGQPQH

v_call: TRBV20-1
cdr3_length: 11
j_call: TRBJ2-5
d_call: TRBD2
clone_size: .
cdr3_aa: SATPGGGETQY

v_call: TRBV7-9
cdr3_length: 14
j_call: TRBJ1-5
d_call: TRBD1
clone_size: .
cdr3_aa: ASSSLDRAFGQPQH

v_call: TRBV4-3
cdr3_length: 12
j_call: TRBJ1-2
d_call: .
clone_size: few
cdr3_aa: ASSQGEGNYGYT

v_call: TRBV19
cdr3_length: 12
j_call: TRBJ1-1
d_call: TRBD1
clone_size: .
cdr3_aa: ASITQGMNTEAF

v_call: TRBV20-1
cdr3_length: 12
j_call: TRBJ2-3
d_call: .
clone_size: few
cdr3_aa: SARRSALADTQY

v_call: TRBV15
cdr3_length: 16
j_call: TRBJ2-5
d_call: TRBD2
clone_size: large
cdr3_aa: ATSRDKGSGSVQETQY

v_call: TRBV2
cdr3_length: 10
j_call: TRBJ2-5
d_call: .
clone_size: .
cdr3_aa: ASSGVQETQY

v_call: TRBV5-6
cdr3_length: 9
j_call: TRBJ2-1
d_call: .
clone_size: .
cdr3_aa: ASSDYNEQF

v_call: TRBV5-1
cdr3_length: 12
j_call: TRBJ1-2
d_call: .
clone_size: .
cdr3_aa: ASSLAIGNYGYT

v_call: TRBV11-2
cdr3_length: 10
j_call: TRBJ2-7
d_call: .
clone_size: few
cdr3_aa: ASSLDLGEQY

v_call: TRBV20-1
cdr3_length: 12
j_call: TRBJ1-6
d_call: .
clone_size: .
cdr3_aa: SARVTEDNSPLH

v_call: TRBV29-1
cdr3_length: 12
j_call: TRBJ1-1
d_call: .
clone_size: .
cdr3_aa: SVGGERSNTEAF

v_call: TRBV15
cdr3_length: 11
j_call: TRBJ2-1
d_call: .
clone_size: few
cdr3_aa: ATSRDDGAKQF

v_call: TRBV7-9
cdr3_length: 15
j_call: TRBJ1-5
d_call: .
clone_size: .
cdr3_aa: ASSPGNRVASNQPQH

v_call: TRBV7-2
cdr3_length: 10
j_call: TRBJ1-1
d_call: .
clone_size: .
cdr3_aa: ASSLTDTEAF

v_call: TRBV20-1
cdr3_length: 11
j_call: TRBJ1-2
d_call: TRBD1
clone_size: medium-sized
cdr3_aa: SATPGQDYGYT

v_call: TRBV7-2
cdr3_length: 11
j_call: TRBJ2-5
d_call: .
clone_size: few
cdr3_aa: ASSRGGEETQY

v_call: TRBV6-1
cdr3_length: 12
j_call: TRBJ2-5
d_call: TRBD1
clone_size: .
cdr3_aa: ASSTGTGGETQY

v_call: TRBV19
cdr3_length: 12
j_call: TRBJ1-5
d_call: .
clone_size: .
cdr3_aa: ASSIRDTNQPQH

v_call: TRBV5-5
cdr3_length: 12
j_call: TRBJ2-7
d_call: .
clone_size: once
cdr3_aa: ASSLEVRPYEQY

v_call: TRBV19
cdr3_length: 11
j_call: TRBJ1-1
d_call: .
clone_size: .
cdr3_aa: ASSNSDSTEAF

v_call: TRBV28
cdr3_length: 11
j_call: TRBJ2-7
d_call: .
clone_size: .
cdr3_aa: ASGSPELYEQY

v_call: TRBV7-6
cdr3_length: 13
j_call: TRBJ2-7
d_call: TRBD2
clone_size: .
cdr3_aa: ASSLWTGGAYEQY

v_call: TRBV6-1
cdr3_length: 14
j_call: TRBJ2-1
d_call: TRBD2
clone_size: once
cdr3_aa: ASSLTSGRALGEQF

v_call: TRBV2
cdr3_length: 12
j_call: TRBJ2-5
d_call: TRBD2
clone_size: .
cdr3_aa: ASSVLAGEETQY

v_call: TRBV6-1
cdr3_length: 11
j_call: TRBJ2-7
d_call: TRBD1
clone_size: few
cdr3_aa: ASGKRTGYEQY

v_call: TRBV19
cdr3_length: 12
j_call: TRBJ1-1
d_call: TRBD1
clone_size: .
cdr3_aa: ASSPGQGAPRAF

v_call: TRBV5-8
cdr3_length: 12
j_call: TRBJ1-1
d_call: TRBD1
clone_size: .
cdr3_aa: ASSLTGGSTEAF

v_call: TRBV14
cdr3_length: 11
j_call: TRBJ1-6
d_call: .
clone_size: .
cdr3_aa: ASSLAYNSPLH

v_call: TRBV6-4
cdr3_length: 15
j_call: TRBJ1-2
d_call: TRBD1
clone_size: few
cdr3_aa: ASSRGTGPILGYGYT

v_call: TRBV7-6
cdr3_length: 13
j_call: TRBJ2-1
d_call: TRBD2
clone_size: .
cdr3_aa: ASSLGAGGINEQF

v_call: TRBV20-1
cdr3_length: 16
j_call: TRBJ2-5
d_call: .
clone_size: few
cdr3_aa: SARDPTQAELTQETQY

v_call: TRBV19
cdr3_length: 6
j_call: TRBJ2-1
d_call: .
clone_size: .
cdr3_aa: ASMEQF

v_call: TRBV30
cdr3_length: 13
j_call: TRBJ2-1
d_call: TRBD2
clone_size: .
cdr3_aa: AWKRDSGRYNEQF

v_call: TRBV14
cdr3_length: 12
j_call: TRBJ2-7
d_call: .
clone_size: .
cdr3_aa: ASSQGLGAYEQY

v_call: TRBV29-1
cdr3_length: 12
j_call: TRBJ2-7
d_call: .
clone_size: .
cdr3_aa: SVTYFRDPYEQY

v_call: TRBV5-1
cdr3_length: 13
j_call: TRBJ2-5
d_call: .
clone_size: .
cdr3_aa: ASSPRGELGETQY